The 6 T cell receptor beta chains listed next were all sequenced from one sample in a study of cytomegalovirus exposure and HLA in healthy donors. Both 60 Vbeta primers and 13 Jbeta primers went into the PCR. Measured with immunoSEQ multiplex PCR; TCRdb has only the in-frame clones, and not every one. The sample lists 100,000 to 150,000 clones, roughly 74% occurring once. Sequenced material: PBMCs. All receptors derive from a woman aged 50 to 60 in good health and CMV-seropositive.

This chain uses TRBV29-1 with TRBJ2-6, with a tentative D call TRBD2 (6 bases). Germline V CDR1 and CDR2: SQVTM, ANQGSEA. V was cut by 3 bases and J by 0 bases, with 15 bases left in between. This CDR3 comprises 17 residues. As DNA, the CDR3 is TGCAGCGTTGATCTCCGGGACGGGAGCTCTGGGGCCAACGTCCTGACTTTC. Its translation is CSVDLRDGSSGANVLTF. Full variable domain (remainder filled in from reference TRBV29-1 and TRBJ2-6): SAVISQKPSRDICQRGTSLTIQCQVDSQVTMMFWYRQQPGQSLTLIATANQGSEATYESGFVIDKFPISRPNLTFSTLTVSNMSPEDSSIYLCSVDLRDGSSGANVLTFGAGSRLTVL.

The V call is TRBV10-2, the J call TRBJ2-5; perhaps TRBD2 as D (5 bases). The CDR3 loop spans 12 amino acids. Germline lookup yields CDR1 WSHSY and CDR2 SAAADI. V was cut by 3 bases and J by 4 bases, with 6 bases left in between. This CDR3 is CASSDAGETQYF. Here the CDR3 DNA reads TGCGCCAGCAGTGATGCGGGAGAGACCCAGTACTTC.

J is TRBJ1-6 and V is TRBV6-6; D is uncertain. The CDR3 totals 14 residues. Trimming stripped 6 bases from V and 8 bases from J, with 14 bases between. CDR1 is MNHNY, CDR2 SVGAGI, per germline (reference sequence). The DNA for the CDR3 is TGTGCCAGCAGCTACGAGATGCGGGATTCACCCCTCCACTTT. Residues: CASSYEMRDSPLHF.

The V and J genes are TRBV27 and TRBJ2-1; TRBD1 might be the D (6 bases). V lost 5 bases and J lost 8, with 16 bases in between. Germline V gene data show CDR1 as MNHEY and CDR2 as SMNVEV (reference sequence). CDR3 size: 14 residues. The CDR3 region is CASSPLQGTHEQFF. CDR3 bases: TGTGCCAGCAGTCCATTACAGGGTACTCATGAGCAGTTCTTC.

This clone was observed a few times. The chain joins TRBV5-1 to TRBJ2-2, with D possibly matching TRBD2 (5 bases). The V gene lost 2 bases and the J gene lost 1 base, with 6 bases spanning the gap. CDR1 and CDR2 from the germline V gene are SGHRS and YFSETQ. This CDR3 region has 14 residues. The CDR3 nucleotides are TGCGCCAGCAGCTTTGAGGGGAACACCGGGGAGCTGTTTTTT. Translation gives CASSFEGNTGELFF. Full variable domain (outside the CDR3, taken from reference TRBV5-1 and TRBJ2-2): KAGVTQTPRYLIKTRGQQVTLSCSPISGHRSVSWYQQTPGQGLQFLFEYFSETQRNKGNFPGRFSGRQFSNSRSEMNVSTLELGDSALYLCASSFEGNTGELFFGEGSRLTVL.

This chain connects TRBV6-1 to TRBJ2-2; TRBD2 agrees at 11 bases. The CDR3 loop spans 20 amino acids. Losses at the gene ends were 3 bases for V and 5 bases for J; bases not matched to a gene: 17. CDR1 and CDR2 from the germline V gene are MNHNS and SASEGT. The CDR3 sequence is CASSELRGRLAGIRTGELFF. CDR3 nucleotide sequence: TGTGCCAGCAGTGAGTTACGAGGGAGACTAGCGGGGATAAGAACCGGGGAGCTGTTTTTT.